The next 18 T cell receptor beta chains were all read from a single sample in a study of vaccination effects on CD4 cells after COVID-19. Antigen-specific CD4+ T cell clonotypes were called by their expansion after viral peptide-pool culture in ViraFEST. Isolation of CD4+ T cells took place after less than 12 days of culture. Vaccinated recipients, who were negative for nucleocapsid antibodies, had no history of SARS-CoV-2 infection. No antigen has been identified for these receptors. Sequenced by immunoSEQ multiplex PCR; TCRdb stores in-frame clones only, minus some. The profile shows about 41,000 clones, roughly two thirds of them singletons. This specimen consisted of CD4+ T cells from PBMCs cultured with HCoV-OC43 spike peptides, obtained before COVID-19 vaccination. Subset denoted: HCoV-OC43 spike overlapping peptide pool stimulation. All receptors come from a human donor who received a COVID-19 vaccine.

The chain couples TRBV6-5 to TRBJ1-2; D perhaps matches TRBD1 (5 bases). This CDR3 spans 14 amino acids. CDR1 and CDR2 from the germline V gene are MNHEY and SVGAGI. V gave up 2 bases and J gave up 7 bases, with 14 bases separating them. The CDR3 reads CASSYLPAGSGYTF. The CDR3 DNA reads as TGTGCCAGCAGTTACCTCCCAGCAGGGTCTGGCTACACCTTC.

The V call is TRBV6-1, the J call TRBJ2-4, with TRBD2 as a possible D gene (8 bases). Germline V CDR1 and CDR2: MNHNS, SASEGT. The CDR3 is 19 residues long. The ends were cut back, 3 bases at V and 0 bases at J, with 21 bases in the middle. The CDR3 loop is CASSDLRGGTVGAKNIQYF. CDR3 DNA: TGTGCCAGCAGTGACCTCCGGGGGGGGACAGTAGGAGCCAAAAACATTCAGTACTTC.

This chain connects TRBV11-2 to TRBJ2-1; no reliable D call. Germline V CDR1 and CDR2: SGHAT, FQNNGV. Trimming left V 5 bases short and J 0 bases short, with 11 bases between. The CDR3 sequence is 15 residues long. The CDR3 reads CASSRRASSYNEQFF. The CDR3 coding sequence is TGTGCCAGCAGCCGGCGAGCAAGCTCCTACAATGAGCAGTTCTTC.

The V gene is TRBV6-4, the J gene TRBJ2-7; D not resolved. V was shortened by 6 bases and J by 3 bases, with 6 bases between the two germline ends. Germline CDR1 MRHNA, CDR2 SNTAGT. The CDR3 length is 11 residues. Here the CDR3 reads CASRVGYEQYF. DNA for the CDR3: TGTGCCAGCAGGGTGGGCTACGAGCAGTACTTC.

The genes are TRBV30 and TRBJ2-1; 14 nucleotides agree with TRBD2. CDR3 length equals 14 residues. Germline assignment: CDR1 GTSNPN and CDR2 SVGIG (reference sequence). V shed 4 bases and J 7 bases; nucleotides not matched to a gene: 3. The DNA for the CDR3 is TGTGCCTGGACCTGGACTAGCGGGAGGAATGAGCAGTTCTTC. This codes for CAWTWTSGRNEQFF.

The chain uses TRBV10-3 and TRBJ2-1; TRBD2 might be the D (5 bases). The length of the CDR3 is 18 residues. From germline, CDR1 is ENHRY and CDR2 SYGVKD. V lost 4 bases to trimming and J lost 0 bases, with 19 bases between them. In DNA, the CDR3 is TGTGCCATCAGTGCCCCCCCCGGACTCCCAAGCTCCTACAATGAGCAGTTCTTC. Protein product: CAISAPPGLPSSYNEQFF.

In this sample, this clone turned up a few times. This sequence joins TRBV7-9 and TRBJ1-1; TRBD1 might be the D (5 bases). The CDR3 spans 14 residues. V dropped 1 base and J dropped 1 base, with 7 bases sitting between them. Per germline, CDR1 SEHNR and CDR2 FQNEAQ (reference sequence). The CDR3 DNA is TGTGCCAGCAGCTTAGACAGGTGGAACACTGAAGCTTTCTTT. This translates into CASSLDRWNTEAFF.

The V and J genes are TRBV29-1 and TRBJ2-1; 8 nucleotides agree with TRBD2. V shed 4 bases, J shed 3 bases, and the junction held 8 bases outside the gene matches. The CDR3 is made up of 15 amino acids. In germline, CDR1 is SQVTM, CDR2 ANQGSEA. CDR3 in amino acids: CSVAPRLANYNEQFF. The CDR3 bases are TGCAGCGTTGCACCCCGACTAGCGAACTACAATGAGCAGTTCTTC.

This clone was counted a few times. The chain links TRBV7-8 to TRBJ2-7; the D is unclear. The V gene's germline CDR1 is SGHVS and CDR2 FQNEAQ. There are 14 residues in the CDR3. V lost 1 base, J lost 5 bases, and 12 bases lay in between. The CDR3 DNA reads TGTGCCAGCAGCTTAGGAGTTCTTCGGGACGAGCAGTACTTC. Residues: CASSLGVLRDEQYF.

The gene calls are TRBV2 and TRBJ2-6; TRBD1 matches 8 bases. Germline trimming cut 6 bases from V and 2 bases from J; bases unmatched to any gene: 12. This CDR3 is built from 18 residues. CDR1 is SNHLY and CDR2 is FYNNEI in the germline V gene. The CDR3 nucleotides are TGTGCCAGCAGCCTCCTCGGGCAGGGGGCGGCTGGGGCCAACGTCCTGACTTTC. Its protein product is CASSLLGQGAAGANVLTF.

The rearrangement uses TRBV3-1 (or the pseudogene TRBV3-2) and TRBJ1-1, with D possibly TRBD1 on 5 matching bases. Trimming took 8 bases from V and 11 from J, leaving 24 bases between them. CDR1 and CDR2 (germline): LGHDT, YNNKEL (reference sequence). The CDR3 spans 14 residues. The CDR3 spells CASGYTGTLFRAFF. CDR3 nucleotide sequence: TGTGCCAGCGGATACACCGGGACGCTTTTTCGGGCTTTCTTT.

The V gene is TRBV18, the J gene TRBJ2-1; 7 nucleotides align to TRBD1. The CDR3 is made up of 13 amino acids. The ends lost 6 bases at V and 5 bases at J; junction bases unmatched: 4. In germline, CDR1 is KGHSH, CDR2 LQKENI. CDR3 protein: CASSLGQNNEQFF. CDR3 DNA sequence: TGTGCCAGCTCGTTGGGACAGAACAATGAGCAGTTCTTC.

The chain recombines TRBV5-1 with TRBJ2-3; 7 bases map to TRBD1. Per the germline V gene, CDR1 is SGHRS and CDR2 is YFSETQ. The CDR3 has 14 residues. The trim removed 3 bases at V and 2 bases at J, leaving 3 bases unmatched. The CDR3 sequence is CASSWQGDTDTQYF. CDR3 bases: TGCGCCAGCAGCTGGCAGGGGGACACAGATACGCAGTATTTT.

This chain uses TRBV4-3 with TRBJ2-5; 15 positions agree with TRBD2. Losses at the gene ends were 0 bases for V and 5 bases for J; bases not matched to a gene: 10. The CDR3 extends over 19 amino acids. Germline V CDR1 and CDR2: LGHNA, YSLEER. The CDR3 DNA reads as TGCGCCAGCAGCCAAGATAGGTGGACTAGCGGGGGGGCAGAGGAGACCCAGTACTTC. Protein: CASSQDRWTSGGAEETQYF.

This clone appeared once. This rearrangement joins TRBV7-3 to TRBJ1-1; D uncertain. The CDR3 sequence is 14 residues long. Germline V gene lookup returns CDR1 SGHTA and CDR2 FQGTGA. Trimming pared 5 bases from V and 6 bases from J, leaving 16 bases between. CDR3: CASSPSLRLAEAFF. The CDR3, as DNA: TGTGCCAGCAGCCCTTCCTTAAGATTAGCTGAAGCTTTCTTT.

The V and J genes are TRBV5-5 and TRBJ2-3; a possible D gene is TRBD2 (5 bases). Germline CDR1 reads SGHKS; CDR2 reads YYEKEE (reference sequence). The CDR3 loop spans 13 amino acids. V was clipped by 0 bases and J by 5 bases, with 7 bases between them. As DNA, the CDR3 is TGTGCCAGCAGCTTGGAAACTAGAGATACGCAGTATTTT. Protein sequence: CASSLETRDTQYF.

V gene TRBV5-1 combines with J gene TRBJ1-1, with D hard to call. The length of the CDR3 is 13 residues. V lost 1 base, J lost 1 base, and 5 bases lay in between. The germline V gene has CDR1 SGHRS and CDR2 YFSETQ. The CDR3 nucleotides read TGCGCCAGCAGCTTGAACCCGAACACTGAAGCTTTCTTT. Amino acids: CASSLNPNTEAFF.

This clone was counted between two and nine times. The rearrangement uses TRBV20-1 and TRBJ1-6, with D possibly matching TRBD1 (5 bases). Trimming removed 3 bases at V and 7 bases at J, with 10 bases between. CDR3 length equals 13 residues. In germline, CDR1 is DFQATT, CDR2 SNEGSKA (reference sequence). The CDR3 DNA sequence: TGCAGTGCTAGTCAAGGGGTAAATTCACCCCTCCACTTT. The encoded protein is CSASQGVNSPLHF.